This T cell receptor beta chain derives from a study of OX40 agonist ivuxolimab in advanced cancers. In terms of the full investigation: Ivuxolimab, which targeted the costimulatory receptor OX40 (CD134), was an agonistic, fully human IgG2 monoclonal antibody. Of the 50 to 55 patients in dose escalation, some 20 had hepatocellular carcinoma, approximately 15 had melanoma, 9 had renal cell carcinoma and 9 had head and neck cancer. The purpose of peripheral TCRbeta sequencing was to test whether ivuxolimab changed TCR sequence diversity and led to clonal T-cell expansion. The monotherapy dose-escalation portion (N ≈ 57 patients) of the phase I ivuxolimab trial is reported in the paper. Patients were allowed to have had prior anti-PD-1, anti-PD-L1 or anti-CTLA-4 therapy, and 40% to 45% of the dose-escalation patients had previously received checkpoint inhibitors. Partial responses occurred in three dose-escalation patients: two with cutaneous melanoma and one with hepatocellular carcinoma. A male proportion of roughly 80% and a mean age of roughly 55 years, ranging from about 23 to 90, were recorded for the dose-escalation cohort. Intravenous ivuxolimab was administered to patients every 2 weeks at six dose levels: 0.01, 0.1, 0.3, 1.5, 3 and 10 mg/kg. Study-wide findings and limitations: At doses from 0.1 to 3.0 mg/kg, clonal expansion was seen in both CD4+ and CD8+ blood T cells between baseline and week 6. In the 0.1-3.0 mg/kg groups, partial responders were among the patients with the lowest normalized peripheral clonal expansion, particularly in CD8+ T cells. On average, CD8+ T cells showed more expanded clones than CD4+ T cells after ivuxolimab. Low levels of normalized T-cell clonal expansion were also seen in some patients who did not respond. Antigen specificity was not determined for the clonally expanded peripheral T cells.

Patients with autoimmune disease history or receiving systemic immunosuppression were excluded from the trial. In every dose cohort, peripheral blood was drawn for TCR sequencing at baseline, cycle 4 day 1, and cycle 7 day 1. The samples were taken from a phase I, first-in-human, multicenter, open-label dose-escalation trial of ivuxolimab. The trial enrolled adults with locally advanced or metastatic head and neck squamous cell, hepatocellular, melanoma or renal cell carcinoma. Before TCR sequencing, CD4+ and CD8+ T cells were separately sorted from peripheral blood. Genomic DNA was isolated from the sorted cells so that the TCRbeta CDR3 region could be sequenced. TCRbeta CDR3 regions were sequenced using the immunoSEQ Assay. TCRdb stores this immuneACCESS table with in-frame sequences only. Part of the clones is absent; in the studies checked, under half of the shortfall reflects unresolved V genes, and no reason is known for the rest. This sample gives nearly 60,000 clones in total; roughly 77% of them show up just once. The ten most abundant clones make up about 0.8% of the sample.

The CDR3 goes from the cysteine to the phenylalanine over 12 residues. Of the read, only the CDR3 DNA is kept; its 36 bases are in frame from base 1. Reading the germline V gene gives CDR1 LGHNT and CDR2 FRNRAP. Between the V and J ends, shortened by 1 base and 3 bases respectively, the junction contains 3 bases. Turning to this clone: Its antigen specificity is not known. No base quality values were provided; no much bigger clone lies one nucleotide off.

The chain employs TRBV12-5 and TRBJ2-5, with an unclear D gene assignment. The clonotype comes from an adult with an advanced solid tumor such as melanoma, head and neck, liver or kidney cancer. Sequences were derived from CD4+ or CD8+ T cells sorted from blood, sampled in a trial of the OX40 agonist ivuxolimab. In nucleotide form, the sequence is TGTGCTAGTGGTTTGGAGGAAGAGACCCAGTACTTC. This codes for CASGLEEETQYF.